The rows below give T cell receptor beta chains drawn from one sample of a study of blood T cell repertoires in COVID-19. TCRdb's table, derived via immunoSEQ multiplex PCR, lists solely in-frame clones and lacks some. The sample holds 200,000 to 250,000 clones; 70% to 90% are singletons and the top ten take approximately 6%. The sequenced material came from peripheral blood. The receptors stem from a man older than 75 with acute or convalescent COVID-19. The conserved cysteine and the conserved F or W are not part of the CDR3 here. Fields, in order: V gene, clone size, J gene, CDR3 protein. Clone size is shown for a subset of rows, as once, few, many or a class of expanded clone.

V: TRBV6-5
size: -
J: TRBJ1-2
CDR3: ASHPPGEGYT

V: TRBV7-2
size: -
J: TRBJ1-6
CDR3: ASSLIENSPLH

V: TRBV9
size: -
J: TRBJ2-7
CDR3: ASSRLAGASHEQY

V: TRBV5-5
size: -
J: TRBJ1-5
CDR3: ASSSGTGVQPQH

V: TRBV5-1
size: few
J: TRBJ2-2
CDR3: ASSLGQIGELF

V: TRBV19
size: once
J: TRBJ1-2
CDR3: ASSISAGGSWGYT

V: TRBV2
size: -
J: TRBJ1-1
CDR3: ASSDSRLNTEAF

V: TRBV5-4
size: few
J: TRBJ2-7
CDR3: ASSRTGSPTEQY

V: TRBV3-1/TRBV3-2
size: -
J: TRBJ2-7
CDR3: ASSQGGNSYEQY

V: TRBV18
size: -
J: TRBJ1-1
CDR3: ASSRGDGANTEAF

V: TRBV11-2
size: -
J: TRBJ2-3
CDR3: ASSNGQGVADTQY